This entry lists 15 T cell receptor beta chains sequenced from one sample in a study of CD4 T cells in relation to SARS-CoV-2 and coronaviruses. Their specific antigens are unknown. The repertoire was sequenced with immunoSEQ multiplex PCR; TCRdb's copy has only in-frame clones and lacks some. The sample shows around 28,000 clones, roughly four fifths of them seen only once. The sequencing input was memory CD4+ T cells from PBMCs, cultured in vitro. All receptors come from an adult with COVID-19.

The V gene is TRBV25-1, the J gene TRBJ1-1; TRBD1 agrees at 8 bases. The trim removed 7 bases at V and 1 base at J, leaving 5 bases unmatched. Germline V CDR1 and CDR2: MGHDK, SYGVNS. The CDR3 runs 14 residues. The CDR3 sequence is CASTRTGWNTEAFF. CDR3 nucleotide sequence: TGTGCCAGCACCCGGACAGGGTGGAACACTGAAGCTTTCTTT.

This rearrangement joins TRBV7-9 to TRBJ2-2, with D tentatively TRBD1 (6 bases). Germline values: CDR1 SEHNR, CDR2 FQNEAQ (reference sequence). The CDR3 length is 15 residues. V gave up 0 bases and J gave up 4 bases, with 9 bases separating them. This CDR3 reads CASSLAPRGTGELFF. The DNA for the CDR3 is TGTGCCAGCAGCTTAGCGCCCAGGGGCACCGGGGAGCTGTTTTTT.

The rearrangement uses TRBV7-3 and TRBJ2-6; possible D gene TRBD1, 5 bases. V gave up 5 bases and J gave up 0 bases, with 14 bases separating them. CDR1 and CDR2 from the germline V gene are SGHTA and FQGTGA. This CDR3 contains 17 residues. CDR3 loop: CASSPQPGNSGANVLTF. The DNA of the CDR3 is TGTGCCAGCAGCCCGCAACCAGGGAACTCTGGGGCCAACGTCCTGACTTTC.

The chain is built from TRBV5-8 and TRBJ2-2; TRBD1 matches 11 bases. This CDR3 comprises 16 residues. The V gene's germline CDR1 is SGHTS and CDR2 YDEGEE. V gave up 4 bases and J gave up 5 bases; unmatched junction bases: 7. The CDR3 nucleotides are TGTGCCAGCAGCCTCGGACAGGGGGCATATACCGGGGAGCTGTTTTTT. Translating it yields CASSLGQGAYTGELFF.

This clone has a handful of counts. The rearrangement uses TRBV28 and TRBJ2-2; D gene ambiguous. This CDR3 has 13 residues. Germline-derived CDR1 and CDR2 are MDHEN and SYDVKM. Trimming removed 3 bases from V and 6 bases from J, with 8 bases in between. CDR3: CASSFWFAGELFF. The CDR3 DNA reads as TGTGCCAGCAGTTTCTGGTTCGCCGGGGAGCTGTTTTTT.

This clone appeared a single time. The gene calls are TRBV6-1 and TRBJ1-3; D is possibly TRBD1 (5 bases). The CDR3 contains 15 residues. CDR1 and CDR2 (germline): MNHNS, SASEGT. V was shortened by 2 bases and J by 4 bases, with 12 bases between the two germline ends. CDR3 loop: CASSELGATGNTIYF. The CDR3 DNA follows: TGTGCCAGCAGTGAATTAGGGGCTACCGGAAACACCATATATTTT.

V usage is TRBV10-2 and J usage is TRBJ2-7; a possible D gene is TRBD1 (6 bases). The CDR3 sequence is 13 residues long. Germline CDR1 WSHSY, CDR2 SAAADI. Trimming shortened V by 5 bases and J by 3 bases, and 11 bases separated the two germline ends. The CDR3 DNA follows: TGCGCCAGCAGTCAGGACAGCAGCTACGAGCAGTACTTC. This translates into CASSQDSSYEQYF.

The rearrangement joins TRBV4-1 to TRBJ2-7; D unclear. V lost 4 bases to trimming and J lost 0 bases, with 19 bases between them. The CDR3 is made up of 17 amino acids. The germline CDR1 and CDR2 sequences are MGHRA and YSYEKL. CDR3 in DNA: TGCGCCAGCAGCCTACAGTCTGACTGGCGATACTCCTACGAGCAGTACTTC. It codes for CASSLQSDWRYSYEQYF.

J is TRBJ2-2 and V is TRBV10-1; the D is unclear. The CDR3 spans 14 residues. CDR1 WNHNN and CDR2 SYGVQD come from the germline V gene (reference sequence). Trimming cost V 2 bases and J 0 bases, with 4 bases left between them. In nucleotides, the CDR3 is TGCGCCAGCAGTGAGGGACCGAACACCGGGGAGCTGTTTTTT. It yields the protein CASSEGPNTGELFF.

The CDR3 is CASARERLSNEQFF. In nucleotides, the CDR3 is TGCGCCAGCGCGCGGGAAAGACTTTCCAATGAGCAGTTCTTC. The chain is built from TRBV10-2 and TRBJ2-1, with a weak D call TRBD2 (6 bases). Germline-derived CDR1 and CDR2 are WSHSY and SAAADI. The CDR3 contains 14 residues. Trimming removed 8 bases at V and 6 bases at J, with 17 bases between.

CDR3 residues: CASSPHPENTGELFF. CDR3 bases: TGTGCCAGCAGTCCACACCCAGAGAACACCGGGGAGCTGTTTTTT. This rearrangement joins TRBV6-4 to TRBJ2-2; D is uncertain. The CDR3 extends over 15 amino acids. Germline values: CDR1 MRHNA, CDR2 SNTAGT. Trimming cost V 5 bases and J 1 base, with 11 bases left between them.

This clone was observed once. The rearrangement joins TRBV5-1 to TRBJ2-5, with a tentative D call TRBD1 (5 bases). Between the trimmed V and J ends, which lost 1 base and 5 bases, there was a span of 9 bases. The CDR3 is 13 residues long. Germline V gene data show CDR1 as SGHRS and CDR2 as YFSETQ. CDR3 bases: TGCGCCAGCAGCTTGATGGGGCCGGAGACCCAGTACTTC. Protein product: CASSLMGPETQYF.

This clone has a handful of counts. CDR3 in DNA: TGTGCCAGCAGCTTATACCCAGGGATGAACACTGAAGCTTTCTTT. Translation gives CASSLYPGMNTEAFF. The rearrangement uses TRBV7-2 and TRBJ1-1, with a weak D call TRBD1 (5 bases). The germline V gene encodes CDR1 SGHTA and CDR2 FQGNSA. V lost 2 bases and J lost 0, with 10 bases in between. The CDR3 loop spans 15 amino acids.

This sequence joins TRBV4-1 and TRBJ2-1; the match to TRBD2 covers 8 bases. Per the germline V gene, CDR1 is MGHRA and CDR2 is YSYEKL. Trimming at V came to 1 base and at J to 10 bases, leaving 9 bases not matched to a gene. CDR3 length: 15 residues. The CDR3 spells CASSQVVGAGEEQFF. CDR3 coding DNA: TGCGCCAGCAGCCAAGTCGTGGGAGCGGGAGAAGAGCAGTTCTTC.

The chain recombines TRBV2 with TRBJ1-1; D unresolved. Germline loops: CDR1 SNHLY, CDR2 FYNNEI. This CDR3 is 16 amino acids long. V gave up 2 bases and J gave up 8 bases, with 21 bases separating them. The CDR3, as DNA: TGTGCCAGCAGTGAAAGAGACACTGCGGAACTTGCAGAAGCTTTCTTT. Amino acids: CASSERDTAELAEAFF.